These T cell receptor beta chains were read from a single sample in a study of OX40 agonist ivuxolimab in advanced cancers. Method: immunoSEQ multiplex PCR; TCRdb's copy keeps in-frame clones and lacks some. Of tens of thousands of clones listed, about 93% are singletons. The sequenced sample was CD4+ or CD8+ T cells sorted from blood, obtained in a trial of the OX40 agonist ivuxolimab. The receptors here all came from an adult with an advanced solid tumor such as melanoma, head and neck, liver or kidney cancer. Both conserved end residues are part of each CDR3. Fields, in order: J gene, V gene, clone size, D gene, CDR3 protein, CDR3 DNA. D genes are given only for firm matches. Where a row states a size, it is once, few, many or the class of an expanded clone; other rows omit it.

j_gene: TRBJ2-3; v_gene: TRBV19; abundance: NA; d_gene: NA; CDR3aa: CASSMPLGGTDTQYF; CDR3nt: TGTGCCAGTAGTATGCCACTGGGGGGCACAGATACGCAGTATTTT
j_gene: TRBJ2-7; v_gene: TRBV18; abundance: NA; d_gene: TRBD2; CDR3aa: CASSPGTSSYEQYF; CDR3nt: TGTGCCAGCTCACCCGGGACTAGTTCCTACGAGCAGTACTTC
j_gene: TRBJ2-7; v_gene: TRBV7-2; abundance: NA; d_gene: TRBD1; CDR3aa: CASSPQGGGTGVHEQYF; CDR3nt: TGTGCCAGCAGCCCCCAGGGTGGCGGGACAGGGGTTCATGAGCAGTACTTC
j_gene: TRBJ2-5; v_gene: TRBV27; abundance: NA; d_gene: TRBD1; CDR3aa: CASSPPDRAQETQYF; CDR3nt: TGTGCCAGCAGTCCCCCCGACAGGGCCCAAGAGACCCAGTACTTC
j_gene: TRBJ1-5; v_gene: TRBV10-2; abundance: NA; d_gene: TRBD1; CDR3aa: CASSESGTGPQPQHF; CDR3nt: TGCGCCAGCAGTGAATCGGGGACAGGACCTCAGCCCCAGCATTTT
j_gene: TRBJ1-1; v_gene: TRBV19; abundance: NA; d_gene: NA; CDR3aa: CASSISVGTEAFF; CDR3nt: TGTGCCAGTAGTATATCGGTGGGGACTGAAGCTTTCTTT
j_gene: TRBJ2-7; v_gene: TRBV19; abundance: NA; d_gene: TRBD1; CDR3aa: CASSIGGTGGNEYEQYF; CDR3nt: TGTGCCAGTAGTATAGGCGGGACAGGGGGAAATGAGTACGAGCAGTACTTC
j_gene: TRBJ1-5; v_gene: TRBV4-3; abundance: NA; d_gene: NA; CDR3aa: CASSQDWGDTNQPQHF; CDR3nt: TGCGCCAGCAGCCAAGATTGGGGGGACACCAATCAGCCCCAGCATTTT
j_gene: TRBJ1-1; v_gene: TRBV28; abundance: NA; d_gene: TRBD1; CDR3aa: CAIKGWGQGGTEAFF; CDR3nt: TGTGCCATCAAAGGTTGGGGACAGGGGGGGACTGAAGCTTTCTTT
j_gene: TRBJ2-7; v_gene: TRBV5-5; abundance: NA; d_gene: NA; CDR3aa: CASSFELGPQYF; CDR3nt: TGTGCCAGCAGCTTTGAGTTGGGACCGCAGTACTTC
j_gene: TRBJ2-1; v_gene: TRBV18; abundance: once; d_gene: TRBD1; CDR3aa: CASSPEEDRVGYNEQFF; CDR3nt: TGTGCCAGCTCACCAGAAGAGGACAGGGTTGGGTACAATGAGCAGTTCTTC
j_gene: TRBJ2-5; v_gene: TRBV25-1; abundance: NA; d_gene: NA; CDR3aa: CASSTSIGGAETQYF; CDR3nt: TGTGCCAGCAGTACATCCATCGGGGGCGCTGAGACCCAGTACTTC
j_gene: TRBJ1-4; v_gene: TRBV7-3; abundance: NA; d_gene: NA; CDR3aa: CASSLPDRRRANEKLFF; CDR3nt: TGTGCCAGCAGCTTGCCCGACAGGCGGCGAGCTAATGAAAAACTGTTTTTT
j_gene: TRBJ1-6; v_gene: TRBV6-1; abundance: few; d_gene: NA; CDR3aa: CASSDRYYNSPLHF; CDR3nt: TGTGCCAGCAGTGACAGATACTATAATTCACCCCTCCACTTT
j_gene: TRBJ2-7; v_gene: TRBV27; abundance: NA; d_gene: NA; CDR3aa: CLCRDFNSYEQYF; CDR3nt: TGTCTCTGCCGGGACTTCAACTCCTACGAGCAGTACTTC
j_gene: TRBJ2-1; v_gene: TRBV27; abundance: NA; d_gene: TRBD2; CDR3aa: CASSVAGAYNEQFF; CDR3nt: TGTGCCAGCAGTGTAGCGGGGGCCTACAATGAGCAGTTCTTC
j_gene: TRBJ2-2; v_gene: TRBV7-9; abundance: NA; d_gene: TRBD2; CDR3aa: CASDGVAGVFGELFF; CDR3nt: TGTGCCAGCGATGGGGTAGCGGGAGTTTTCGGGGAGCTGTTTTTT
j_gene: TRBJ2-7; v_gene: TRBV4-1; abundance: once; d_gene: TRBD2; CDR3aa: CASSQKTSGGAGYEQYF; CDR3nt: TGCGCCAGCAGCCAGAAAACTAGCGGGGGGGCTGGCTACGAGCAGTACTTC
j_gene: TRBJ1-1; v_gene: TRBV2; abundance: NA; d_gene: NA; CDR3aa: CASSGAGTNTEAFF; CDR3nt: TGTGCCAGCAGCGGAGCGGGCACGAACACTGAAGCTTTCTTT
j_gene: TRBJ2-1; v_gene: TRBV25-1; abundance: NA; d_gene: NA; CDR3aa: CASCGLPSYNEQFF; CDR3nt: TGTGCCAGCTGCGGCCTCCCCTCCTACAATGAGCAGTTCTTC
j_gene: TRBJ1-5; v_gene: TRBV2; abundance: NA; d_gene: NA; CDR3aa: CASSDLREEANQPQHF; CDR3nt: TGTGCCAGCAGTGACCTTAGGGAGGAAGCCAATCAGCCCCAGCATTTT
j_gene: TRBJ2-3; v_gene: TRBV5-4; abundance: NA; d_gene: NA; CDR3aa: CASSQGADTQYF; CDR3nt: TGTGCCAGCAGCCAGGGAGCAGATACGCAGTATTTT
j_gene: TRBJ2-1; v_gene: TRBV4-1; abundance: NA; d_gene: TRBD2; CDR3aa: CASSRDSGSYNEQFF; CDR3nt: TGCGCCAGCAGCCGAGATAGCGGGAGTTACAATGAGCAGTTCTTC
j_gene: TRBJ1-1; v_gene: TRBV7-2; abundance: NA; d_gene: NA; CDR3aa: CASSFPRVTEAFF; CDR3nt: TGTGCCAGCAGCTTCCCTCGAGTCACTGAAGCTTTCTTT
j_gene: TRBJ1-5; v_gene: TRBV7-9; abundance: NA; d_gene: NA; CDR3aa: CASSLGAGSGQPQHF; CDR3nt: TGTGCCAGCAGCTTAGGCGCCGGATCAGGTCAGCCCCAGCATTTT
j_gene: TRBJ1-6; v_gene: TRBV11-2; abundance: NA; d_gene: TRBD1; CDR3aa: CASSLGTGEVPLHF; CDR3nt: TGTGCCAGCAGCTTGGGGACAGGGGAAGTCCCCCTCCACTTT
j_gene: TRBJ2-3; v_gene: TRBV7-3; abundance: once; d_gene: NA; CDR3aa: CASSSVPSSTDTQYF; CDR3nt: TGTGCCAGCAGCTCAGTACCAAGCAGCACAGATACGCAGTATTTT
j_gene: TRBJ1-2; v_gene: TRBV6-4; abundance: NA; d_gene: NA; CDR3aa: CASSDSLGSRGYTF; CDR3nt: TGTGCCAGCAGTGACTCGTTAGGCTCAAGGGGCTACACCTTC
j_gene: TRBJ1-5; v_gene: TRBV6-5; abundance: NA; d_gene: NA; CDR3aa: CASSYSGGYNQPQHF; CDR3nt: TGTGCCAGCAGTTACTCGGGGGGCTACAATCAGCCCCAGCATTTT
j_gene: TRBJ1-1; v_gene: TRBV11-2; abundance: once; d_gene: NA; CDR3aa: CASSPGSPGYTEAFF; CDR3nt: TGTGCCAGCAGCCCGGGGAGCCCCGGGTACACTGAAGCTTTCTTT
j_gene: TRBJ2-4; v_gene: TRBV27; abundance: NA; d_gene: NA; CDR3aa: CASSQLGGKNIQYF; CDR3nt: TGTGCCAGCAGCCAATTGGGGGGTAAAAACATTCAGTACTTC
j_gene: TRBJ2-3; v_gene: TRBV5-1; abundance: NA; d_gene: NA; CDR3aa: CASTPTRGRFGDTQYF; CDR3nt: TGCGCCAGCACTCCGACACGGGGCAGGTTCGGTGATACGCAGTATTTT
j_gene: TRBJ2-7; v_gene: TRBV4-1; abundance: NA; d_gene: TRBD2; CDR3aa: CASSQDLREGRSYEQYF; CDR3nt: TGCGCCAGCAGCCAAGATTTGCGGGAGGGCCGGAGCTACGAGCAGTACTTC
j_gene: TRBJ2-1; v_gene: TRBV7-6; abundance: NA; d_gene: NA; CDR3aa: CASSYKTGSTGEQFF; CDR3nt: TGTGCCAGCAGCTATAAAACAGGGTCAACGGGGGAGCAGTTCTTC
j_gene: TRBJ2-7; v_gene: TRBV4-3; abundance: NA; d_gene: NA; CDR3aa: CASSQEDRTLFEQYF; CDR3nt: TGCGCCAGCAGCCAAGAAGACAGGACCCTTTTTGAGCAGTACTTC
j_gene: TRBJ2-1; v_gene: TRBV9; abundance: NA; d_gene: TRBD1; CDR3aa: CASSTPRGGDRGGNEQFF; CDR3nt: TGTGCCAGCAGCACCCCCCGGGGGGGGGACAGGGGCGGCAATGAGCAGTTCTTC
j_gene: TRBJ1-2; v_gene: TRBV30; abundance: NA; d_gene: NA; CDR3aa: CAWRQYYGYTF; CDR3nt: TGTGCCTGGAGACAGTACTATGGCTACACCTTC
j_gene: TRBJ2-7; v_gene: TRBV5-4; abundance: once; d_gene: TRBD2; CDR3aa: CATTSGLEQYF; CDR3nt: TGTGCCACAACTAGCGGCCTCGAGCAGTACTTC
j_gene: TRBJ2-5; v_gene: TRBV5-1; abundance: NA; d_gene: NA; CDR3aa: CASDSGTKIGETQYF; CDR3nt: TGCGCCAGCGACTCCGGGACAAAGATCGGGGAGACCCAGTACTTC
j_gene: TRBJ2-7; v_gene: TRBV7-8; abundance: once; d_gene: NA; CDR3aa: CASSLYSGNGYEQYF; CDR3nt: TGTGCCAGCAGCTTATACTCGGGGAATGGGTACGAGCAGTACTTC
j_gene: TRBJ2-5; v_gene: TRBV4-2; abundance: NA; d_gene: NA; CDR3aa: CASSQDFVQGETQYF; CDR3nt: TGTGCCAGCAGCCAAGACTTTGTCCAGGGAGAGACCCAGTACTTC
j_gene: TRBJ2-2; v_gene: TRBV19; abundance: NA; d_gene: TRBD1; CDR3aa: CASDRDGSGELFF; CDR3nt: TGTGCCAGCGACAGGGACGGGTCCGGGGAGCTGTTTTTT
j_gene: TRBJ2-7; v_gene: TRBV5-4; abundance: NA; d_gene: NA; CDR3aa: CASSLSLMNYEQYF; CDR3nt: TGTGCCAGCAGCTTATCACTCATGAACTACGAGCAGTACTTC
j_gene: TRBJ1-2; v_gene: TRBV2; abundance: NA; d_gene: NA; CDR3aa: CASSEGPDRHNYGYTF; CDR3nt: TGTGCCAGCAGTGAGGGACCCGACAGGCACAACTATGGCTACACCTTC
j_gene: TRBJ2-1; v_gene: TRBV4-2; abundance: NA; d_gene: NA; CDR3aa: CASSLGAETDNEQFF; CDR3nt: TGTGCCAGCAGCCTAGGGGCGGAGACCGACAATGAGCAGTTCTTC
j_gene: TRBJ1-2; v_gene: TRBV9; abundance: NA; d_gene: TRBD1; CDR3aa: CASSASRGWLDGYTF; CDR3nt: TGTGCCAGCAGCGCATCCAGGGGGTGGCTCGATGGCTACACCTTC
j_gene: TRBJ2-7; v_gene: TRBV6-5; abundance: NA; d_gene: TRBD1; CDR3aa: CASSQPGQPYEQYF; CDR3nt: TGTGCCAGCTCCCAACCGGGACAGCCCTACGAGCAGTACTTC
j_gene: TRBJ2-5; v_gene: TRBV6-5; abundance: once; d_gene: NA; CDR3aa: CASSYGQEEYF; CDR3nt: TGTGCCAGCAGTTACGGCCAGGAGGAGTACTTC
j_gene: TRBJ2-2; v_gene: TRBV7-6; abundance: NA; d_gene: NA; CDR3aa: CASSLIVGSGELFF; CDR3nt: TGTGCCAGCAGCTTAATAGTGGGCTCCGGGGAGCTGTTTTTT
j_gene: TRBJ2-7; v_gene: TRBV7-9; abundance: NA; d_gene: NA; CDR3aa: CASSFPSGWEQYF; CDR3nt: TGTGCCAGCAGTTTCCCTTCGGGGTGGGAGCAGTACTTC
j_gene: TRBJ1-5; v_gene: TRBV28; abundance: once; d_gene: NA; CDR3aa: CASSRGGYSNQPQHF; CDR3nt: TGTGCCAGCAGTAGAGGGGGGTATAGCAATCAGCCCCAGCATTTT
j_gene: TRBJ2-7; v_gene: TRBV9; abundance: NA; d_gene: TRBD2; CDR3aa: CASSVGGGAYEQYF; CDR3nt: TGTGCCAGCAGCGTAGGCGGGGGGGCCTACGAGCAGTACTTC